This T cell receptor (beta chain) was sequenced during a study of radiotherapy plus CTLA-4 blockade in lung cancer. General study findings and limits: With interferon-beta, early dynamics of blood T cell clones were reported to best predict response.

TCRdb's table, derived via immunoSEQ multiplex PCR, lists solely in-frame clones and lacks some. The table lists under 110,000 clones, 85% to 90% of them singletons. Remarks on this clone: Its antigen remains unidentified.

The germline CDR1 and CDR2 sequences are SGHDN and FVKESK. V was clipped by 1 base and J by 1 base, with 16 bases between them. The CDR3 runs 17 residues. Ipilimumab-mediated CTLA-4 blockade plus focal radiation was given to patients having chemo-refractory metastatic non-small-cell lung cancer. This chain connects TRBV14 to TRBJ1-1; D call uncertain. The source is a human donor with non-small cell lung cancer that progressed on radiotherapy plus ipilimumab. Some clones in this sample may be carry-over from other donors' samples. The source material was peripheral blood, sampled from a patient treated with radiotherapy plus ipilimumab. CDR3 DNA sequence: TGTGCCAGCAGCCAAGTGGGCCTAGGACGAAGGAACACTGAAGCTTTCTTT. It is translated as CASSQVGLGRRNTEAFF.